One and the same sample provided the 32 T cell receptor beta chains below, sequenced in a study of identical twins' blood T cells (dated by TCRdb to 2012 to 2014). The protocol used for the library was 5' RACE. Sequencing was carried out with an Illumina Genome Analyzer IIx. TCRdb reanalyzed the raw reads on its own, using fastp at Q25 for trimming and MiXCR for clone calling, and kept in-frame beta chains. A single entry per CDR3 protein holds the most common genes and DNA from its merged rows. The sample contains fewer than 450,000 distinct CDR3 sequences, about 28% of them found a single time. The top ten constitute about 6% of the sample. Sample: PBMCs. All receptors derive from a woman aged 18-49 years in good health.

V is TRBV6-4 and J is TRBJ1-6; D ambiguous. The V end lost 4 bases, the J end lost 6 bases, and 7 bases lay between the germline ends. The germline V gene encodes CDR1 MRHNA and CDR2 SNTAGT. The CDR3 loop spans 13 amino acids. CDR3 in amino acids: CASSVAGNSPLHF. Here the CDR3 DNA reads TGTGCCAGCAGTGTGGCCGGTAATTCACCCCTCCACTTT.

This clonotype was seen only a few times. The V call is TRBV12-3 or TRBV12-4, the J call TRBJ2-7, with D maybe TRBD1 (6 bases). V lost 6 bases and J 3 bases, leaving 15 bases between the germline ends. There are 14 residues in the CDR3. The CDR3 DNA reads as TGTGCCAGCAGAGATTCCGGGACATACTACGAGCAGTACTTC. This translates into CASRDSGTYYEQYF.

The chain combines TRBV29-1 with TRBJ2-3, with D tentatively TRBD1 or TRBD2 (5 bases each). The CDR3 contains 14 residues. Germline V gives CDR1 SQVTM, CDR2 ANQGSEA. V gave up 3 bases and J gave up 0 bases, with 10 bases separating them. This CDR3 is CSVEGRTSTDTQYF. DNA of the CDR3: TGCAGCGTTGAGGGACGGACTAGCACAGATACGCAGTATTTT.

This clonotype was detected a few times. The chain employs TRBV14 and TRBJ1-1; D possibly corresponds to TRBD1 (5 bases). The CDR3 spans 14 residues. V gave up 8 bases and J gave up 4 bases, with 17 bases separating them. CDR1 SGHDN and CDR2 FVKESK come from the germline V gene. CDR3 nucleotides: TGTGCCAGCGCCCTGAGGGGTGGAGGCACTGAAGCTTTCTTT. It codes for CASALRGGGTEAFF. The full variable domain, completed using reference TRBV14 and TRBJ1-1, is EAGVTQFPSHSVIEKGQTVTLRCDPISGHDNLYWYRRVMGKEIKFLLHFVKESKQDESGMPNNRFLAERTGGTYSTLKVQPAELEDSGVYFCASALRGGGTEAFFGQGTRLTVV.

Comment on this clonotype: An end of the junction differs from the germline gene, which may be a read error. This chain joins TRBV10-1 and TRBJ2-3; the match to TRBD2 covers 7 bases. Per the germline V gene, CDR1 is WNHNN and CDR2 is SYGVQD (reference sequence). CDR3 length: 16 residues. CDR3 amino acids: CASSNVAGESTDTRYF. The CDR3 DNA reads TGCGCCAGCAGCAACGTAGCGGGTGAAAGCACAGATACGCGGTATTTT.

This clonotype was seen a handful of times. The V and J genes are TRBV10-3 and TRBJ2-3; no definite D call. This CDR3 has 15 amino acids. Trimming took off 0 bases at V and 0 bases at J, with 7 bases between the two ends. Germline V lookup: CDR1 ENHRY, CDR2 SYGVKD. CDR3 residues: CAISESATSTDTQYF. The DNA for the CDR3 is TGTGCCATCAGTGAGTCGGCTACAAGCACAGATACGCAGTATTTT.

This clonotype appeared a few times. In DNA, the CDR3 is TGTGCCAGCAGTTACGCGGGGGAGCAGTTCTTC. Translating it yields CASSYAGEQFF. The chain recombines TRBV6-6 with TRBJ2-1; TRBD2 is a possible D gene (6 bases). V was pared by 2 bases and J by 10 bases, with 6 bases between. CDR3 length equals 11 residues. The germline V gene encodes CDR1 MNHNY and CDR2 SVGAGI (reference sequence).

The count of this clonotype is one. The chain is built from TRBV27 and TRBJ1-4; D might be TRBD1 (6 bases). V was shortened by 9 bases and J by 3 bases, with 17 bases between the two germline ends. The CDR3 is 15 amino acids. The germline gives CDR1 MNHEY, CDR2 SMNVEV (reference sequence). CDR3: CASRIAGTPNEKLFF. CDR3 nucleotide sequence: TGTGCCAGTCGAATCGCCGGGACACCTAATGAAAAACTGTTTTTT.

In this sample, this clonotype turned up a few times. The chain recombines TRBV5-6 with TRBJ1-5, with a tentative D call TRBD1 (6 bases). The CDR3 spans 14 residues. Trimming took 5 bases from V and 4 from J, leaving 13 bases between them. Germline CDR1 reads SGHDT; CDR2 reads YYEEEE. The DNA of the CDR3 is TGTGCCAGCAGTTCCAGGGGCCCGAATCAGCCCCAGCATTTT. Amino acids: CASSSRGPNQPQHF. The whole variable domain, filled in from reference TRBV5-6 and TRBJ1-5, reads DAGVTQSPTHLIKTRGQQVTLRCSPKSGHDTVSWYQQALGQGPQFIFQYYEEEERQRGNFPDRFSGHQFPNYSSELNVNALLLGDSALYLCASSSRGPNQPQHFGDGTRLSIL.

Concerning this clonotype: A read error is possible here, since a much larger clone lies one base away. The chain is built from TRBV5-1 and TRBJ1-4; 11 bases are shared with TRBD1. The CDR3 loop spans 14 amino acids. Germline CDR1 SGHRS, CDR2 YFSETQ. Here the CDR3 reads CTSRRDRGNEKLFF. The CDR3 DNA is TGCACCAGCCGCCGGGACAGGGGGAATGAAAAACTGTTTTTT.

This clonotype was seen a few times. The chain uses TRBV18 and TRBJ1-5; D unclear. The CDR3 covers 12 residues. V shed 0 bases and J shed 9 bases, with 6 bases lying between them. Germline V lookup: CDR1 KGHSH, CDR2 LQKENI. The CDR3 spells CASSPPGGPQHF. The CDR3 nucleotides are TGTGCCAGCTCACCACCGGGAGGGCCCCAGCATTTT.

V gene TRBV5-1 combines with J gene TRBJ1-5, with a possible D match to TRBD1 (5 bases). The CDR3 runs 14 residues. Germline V CDR1 and CDR2: SGHRS, YFSETQ. V was pared by 4 bases and J by 0 bases, with 8 bases between. CDR3 loop: CASSPGHSNQPQHF. The CDR3 nucleotides are TGCGCCAGCAGCCCAGGGCATAGCAATCAGCCCCAGCATTTT.

This clonotype was observed many times. The chain combines TRBV20-1 with TRBJ1-5, with D unclear. CDR3 length: 12 residues. Germline V gene lookup returns CDR1 DFQATT and CDR2 SNEGSKA (reference sequence). Trimming removed 5 bases from V and 5 bases from J, with 10 bases in between. The chain's CDR3 is CSAYAAHQPQHF. CDR3 coding DNA: TGCAGTGCTTACGCGGCCCATCAGCCCCAGCATTTT.

This clonotype was recorded at least ten times. The chain has TRBV3-1 and TRBJ1-3; unclear D gene. The CDR3 contains 15 residues. Trimming removed 4 bases at V and 0 bases at J, with 10 bases between. Germline CDR1 LGHDT, CDR2 YNNKEL (reference sequence). As DNA, the CDR3 is TGTGCCAGCAGCCTACAAAGCAGCTCTGGAAACACCATATATTTT. Encoded protein: CASSLQSSSGNTIYF.

This clonotype has a handful of counts. The chain carries TRBV19 and TRBJ1-5; D uncertain. V was shortened by 8 bases and J by 3 bases, with 11 bases between the two germline ends. The germline CDR1 and CDR2 sequences are LNHDA and SQIVND (reference sequence). The CDR3 totals 13 residues. CDR3 loop: CASEGLANQPQHF. CDR3 nucleotides: TGTGCCAGTGAGGGCCTGGCCAATCAGCCCCAGCATTTT.

The chain carries TRBV10-3 and TRBJ1-5, with D unclear. Trimming left V 7 bases short and J 3 bases short, with 10 bases between. There are 13 residues in the CDR3. Germline lookup yields CDR1 ENHRY and CDR2 SYGVKD. The CDR3 loop is CAITDGDNQPQHF. In DNA form, the CDR3 reads TGTGCCATCACAGACGGGGACAATCAGCCCCAGCATTTT.

This clonotype was found a few times. The rearrangement joins TRBV20-1 to TRBJ2-5; D may be TRBD2 (6 bases). Between the trimmed V and J ends, which lost 4 bases and 5 bases, there was a span of 14 bases. CDR3 length equals 13 residues. Germline V gene sequence: CDR1 DFQATT, CDR2 SNEGSKA (reference sequence). The CDR3 region is CSANRGGMETQYF. The CDR3 DNA reads TGCAGTGCTAACCGGGGCGGGATGGAGACCCAGTACTTC.

The V call is TRBV14, the J call TRBJ1-2; no reliable D call. From germline, CDR1 is SGHDN and CDR2 FVKESK. The ends were cut back, 1 base at V and 4 bases at J, with 7 bases in the middle. The CDR3 spans 13 residues. The CDR3 reads CASSQGSSYGYTF. The CDR3 region has the DNA TGTGCCAGCAGCCAAGGAAGCAGCTATGGCTACACCTTC.

In this sample, this clonotype turned up a few times. The gene calls are TRBV10-3 and TRBJ1-1; D might be TRBD1 (6 bases). Trimming left V 11 bases short and J 4 bases short, with 23 bases between. This CDR3 has 15 residues. Germline lookup yields CDR1 ENHRY and CDR2 SYGVKD. CDR3: CAARGAATGATEAFF. CDR3 DNA: TGTGCCGCACGGGGAGCGGCTACGGGGGCCACTGAAGCTTTCTTT.

V usage is TRBV5-1 and J usage is TRBJ2-2; D uncertain. Trimming stripped 1 base from V and 4 bases from J, with 11 bases between. Germline assignment: CDR1 SGHRS and CDR2 YFSETQ. There are 15 residues in the CDR3. The CDR3 sequence: CASSLPGLGTGELFF. The CDR3 DNA sequence: TGCGCCAGCAGCTTGCCAGGATTAGGCACCGGGGAGCTGTTTTTT.

This clonotype has only a few counts. The chain employs TRBV4-2 and TRBJ2-1, with TRBD2 matching 8 bases. Germline V CDR1 and CDR2: LGHNA, YNFKEQ. J lost 10 bases, V lost 4 bases, and 6 bases had no gene match. This CDR3 spans 13 amino acids. In DNA, the CDR3 is TGTGCCAGCAGCCTTGGGACTAGAGAGGAGCAGTTCTTC. Protein sequence: CASSLGTREEQFF.

This clonotype was picked up a small number of times. The chain employs TRBV4-3 and TRBJ2-1; 14 positions agree with TRBD2. This CDR3 has 19 residues. V lost 5 bases to trimming and J lost 9 bases; unmatched junction nucleotides: 18. CDR1 LGHNA and CDR2 YSLEER come from the germline V gene. The CDR3 nucleotides read TGCGCCAGCAGCGAAAGGCCATTGACTAGCGGGAGGGAAATTGGTGAGCAGTTCTTC. Translating it yields CASSERPLTSGREIGEQFF.

The J gene is TRBJ2-1, the V gene TRBV7-9; TRBD2 matches at 9 bases. The CDR3 spans 16 residues. After removal of 5 bases from V and 2 bases from J, the junction contained 7 bases not matched to a gene. Germline CDR1 and CDR2: SEHNR and FQNEAQ (reference sequence). CDR3 residues: CASSPFGGRAYNEQFF. In DNA, the CDR3 is TGTGCCAGCAGCCCTTTTGGCGGGAGGGCCTACAATGAGCAGTTCTTC.

This clonotype appeared a few times. This rearrangement joins TRBV5-4 to TRBJ2-7; the D gene is possibly TRBD1 (6 bases). Germline CDR1 reads SGHNT; CDR2 reads YYREEE (reference sequence). The CDR3 covers 13 residues. Trimming cost V 4 bases and J 5 bases, with 13 bases left between them. CDR3 in amino acids: CASSVSGVHEQYF. The CDR3 DNA reads TGTGCCAGCAGCGTCTCAGGGGTCCACGAGCAGTACTTC.

In its sample, this clonotype was seen a few times. This rearrangement joins TRBV5-1 to TRBJ2-7; D is uncertain. This CDR3 comprises 13 residues. V lost 5 bases to trimming and J lost 2 bases, with 11 bases between them. Germline V gene lookup returns CDR1 SGHRS and CDR2 YFSETQ. CDR3 nucleotide sequence: TGCGCCAGCAGTCTTGACCTACCCTACGAGCAGTACTTC. Translated: CASSLDLPYEQYF. The whole variable domain, filled in from reference TRBV5-1 and TRBJ2-7, reads KAGVTQTPRYLIKTRGQQVTLSCSPISGHRSVSWYQQTPGQGLQFLFEYFSETQRNKGNFPGRFSGRQFSNSRSEMNVSTLELGDSALYLCASSLDLPYEQYFGPGTRLTVT.

This clonotype was found once. The V and J genes are TRBV12-3 or TRBV12-4 and TRBJ1-2; no reliable D call. The V end lost 7 bases, the J end lost 3 bases, and 12 bases lay between the germline ends. The CDR3 spans 13 residues. The CDR3 DNA sequence: TGTGCCAGCACCCTTTCGGGGTACTATGGCTACACCTTC. Amino acid sequence: CASTLSGYYGYTF.

This clonotype has at least ten counts. The chain uses TRBV3-1 and TRBJ2-1; TRBD2 agrees at 7 bases. This CDR3 comprises 14 residues. Germline V gene sequence: CDR1 LGHDT, CDR2 YNNKEL (reference sequence). Losses at the gene ends were 4 bases for V and 7 bases for J; bases not matched to a gene: 7. CDR3 loop: CASSRAGVENEQFF. In nucleotides, the CDR3 is TGTGCCAGCAGCCGGGCGGGAGTGGAAAATGAGCAGTTCTTC.

There are many counts of this clonotype. The chain links TRBV20-1 to TRBJ1-2; weak D call: TRBD1 (5 bases). The germline gives CDR1 DFQATT, CDR2 SNEGSKA (reference sequence). Trimming cost V 6 bases and J 4 bases, with 21 bases left between them. This CDR3 spans 15 amino acids. The CDR3 loop reads CSAETPGLGIYGYTF. DNA of the CDR3: TGCAGTGCAGAAACCCCGGGACTAGGGATCTATGGCTACACCTTC.

A few counts support this clonotype. The gene calls are TRBV5-1 and TRBJ1-6, with 7 bases fitting TRBD1. V shed 3 bases, J shed 10 bases, and the junction held 10 bases outside the gene matches. The V gene's germline CDR1 is SGHRS and CDR2 YFSETQ. The CDR3 sequence is 15 residues long. Written as DNA, the CDR3 is TGCGCCAGCAGCTCTCTCACAGGGGTCCAATCACCCCTCCACTTT. This translates into CASSSLTGVQSPLHF.

The table lists this clonotype with a few counts. This chain joins TRBV9 and TRBJ2-7; no clear D. There are 14 residues in the CDR3. CDR1 SGDLS and CDR2 YYNGEE come from the germline V gene. Trimming pared 3 bases from V and 0 bases from J, leaving 10 bases between. The DNA for the CDR3 is TGTGCCAGCAGCGCGGCTGGACGCTCCTACGAGCAGTACTTC. This encodes CASSAAGRSYEQYF.

J is TRBJ1-2 and V is TRBV7-9; D not resolved. Germline lookup yields CDR1 SEHNR and CDR2 FQNEAQ (reference sequence). Trimming took 2 bases from V and 0 from J, leaving 16 bases between them. The CDR3 is 17 residues long. As DNA, the CDR3 is TGTGCCAGCAGCTTATGGTCAGCCACACGCTCTAACTATGGCTACACCTTC. Its protein product is CASSLWSATRSNYGYTF.

V gene TRBV28 combines with J gene TRBJ1-5, with 8 positions matching TRBD1. The germline gives CDR1 MDHEN, CDR2 SYDVKM. There are 15 residues in the CDR3. Trimming cost V 3 bases and J 4 bases; bases outside gene matches: 5. The CDR3 sequence is CASSFSDRDNQPQHF. The CDR3 nucleotides are TGTGCCAGCAGTTTTTCGGACAGGGATAATCAGCCCCAGCATTTT. The full variable domain, rest sourced from reference TRBV28 and TRBJ1-5, is DVKVTQSSRYLVKRTGEKVFLECVQDMDHENMFWYRQDPGLGLRLIYFSYDVKMKEKGDIPEGYSVSREKKERFSLILESASTNQTSMYLCASSFSDRDNQPQHFGDGTRLSIL.